A single sample is the source of the 26 T cell receptor beta chains below, sequenced in a study of shared clonotypes between healthy human individuals. TCRdb keeps only in-frame clones here, not all; method: immunoSEQ multiplex PCR. Here the sample spans around 1,000,000 clones, 70% to 85% being singletons. Sequencing was carried out using memory CD4+ T cells from PBMCs. Subset reported: CD45RA-negative fraction. These receptors came from a man younger than 30 in good health. Some clones in this sample may be carry-over from other donors' samples.

This sequence joins TRBV5-3 and TRBJ1-1, with 7 nucleotides matching TRBD1. TRBV5-3 is an ORF, with its function uncertain. CDR3 length: 17 residues. Trimming cost V 0 bases and J 0 bases; bases outside gene matches: 8. Written as DNA, the CDR3 is TGTGCCAGAAGCTTGGCCACGACAGGGACTATGAACACTGAAGCTTTCTTT. It encodes CARSLATTGTMNTEAFF.

Comments on this clone: Other DNA variants within this sample encode the same CDR3. The V and J genes are TRBV5-1 and TRBJ1-1, with 9 bases identical to TRBD1. J was trimmed by 5 bases and V by 4 bases; bases with no gene match: 6. From germline, CDR1 is SGHRS and CDR2 YFSETQ. This CDR3 has 14 residues. CDR3 sequence: CASSLPGQGTEAFF. CDR3 nucleotides: TGCGCCAGCAGCCTACCGGGACAGGGTACTGAAGCTTTCTTT.

The chain couples TRBV9 to TRBJ2-2; 8 bases agree with TRBD2. CDR1 is SGDLS and CDR2 is YYNGEE in the germline V gene. The CDR3 consists of 16 residues. V shed 3 bases, J shed 7 bases, and the junction held 11 bases outside the gene matches. The CDR3 sequence is CASSARSGNVFGELFF. CDR3 nucleotides: TGTGCCAGCAGCGCACGTAGCGGGAATGTATTCGGGGAGCTGTTTTTT. Together with reference TRBV9 and TRBJ2-2, the CDR3 gives the full variable domain: DSGVTQTPKHLITATGQRVTLRCSPRSGDLSVYWYQQSLDQGLQFLIQYYNGEERAKGNILERFSAQQFPDLHSELNLSSLELGDSALYFCASSARSGNVFGELFFGEGSRLTVL.

The genes are TRBV29-1 and TRBJ2-2; D is perhaps TRBD1 (5 bases). This CDR3 is built from 14 residues. Germline CDR1 and CDR2: SQVTM and ANQGSEA. V was trimmed by 5 bases and J by 4 bases, leaving 14 bases between them. The CDR3 sequence: CSVLTEGVTGELFF. For the CDR3, the DNA is TGCAGCGTTCTAACGGAAGGGGTCACCGGGGAGCTGTTTTTT.

The chain combines TRBV10-1 with TRBJ1-2; 7 bases fit TRBD1. Germline V lookup: CDR1 WNHNN, CDR2 SYGVQD (reference sequence). V gave up 0 bases and J gave up 2 bases; unmatched junction bases: 3. The CDR3 is 15 amino acids. The CDR3 loop is CASSESDRVNYGYTF. The CDR3 region has the DNA TGCGCCAGCAGTGAGTCCGACAGGGTCAACTATGGCTACACCTTC.

This sequence joins TRBV25-1 and TRBJ1-6; D is perhaps TRBD1 (6 bases). CDR1 is MGHDK, CDR2 SYGVNS, per germline. This CDR3 spans 15 amino acids. Trimming stripped 2 bases from V and 10 bases from J, with 15 bases between. CDR3 DNA: TGTGCCAGCAGTGAACCCAGGGGAAGGGGATCACCCCTCCACTTT. Its translation is CASSEPRGRGSPLHF.

The chain links TRBV14 to TRBJ1-6, with no clear D. The germline V gene has CDR1 SGHDN and CDR2 FVKESK. CDR3 length equals 16 residues. The V gene lost 3 bases and the J gene lost 6 bases, with 15 bases spanning the gap. The CDR3 loop is CASSHPTGQLNSPLHF. The CDR3 bases are TGTGCCAGCAGCCACCCGACCGGCCAACTTAATTCACCCCTCCACTTT.

The rearrangement links TRBV19 to TRBJ2-1, with 16 positions matching TRBD2. The CDR3 covers 19 residues. The germline V gene encodes CDR1 LNHDA and CDR2 SQIVND (reference sequence). After removal of 1 base from V and 6 bases from J, the junction contained 9 bases not matched to a gene. CDR3 residues: CASSIGGLAGGKKGNEQFF. The CDR3 nucleotides are TGTGCCAGTAGTATAGGGGGACTAGCGGGAGGGAAAAAGGGCAATGAGCAGTTCTTC.

V is TRBV4-2 and J is TRBJ2-7; D gene uncertain. This CDR3 is 13 amino acids long. V was trimmed by 0 bases and J by 6 bases, leaving 9 bases between them. CDR1 is LGHNA, CDR2 YNFKEQ, per germline. In DNA, the CDR3 is TGTGCCAGCAGCCAAGAGGGCCCGGGCGAGCAGTACTTC. The encoded protein is CASSQEGPGEQYF.

The chain has TRBV30 and TRBJ2-5; possibly TRBD1 or TRBD2 for D (5 bases each). Trimming took 3 bases from V and 5 from J, leaving 19 bases between them. CDR1 and CDR2 from the germline V gene are GTSNPN and SVGIG (reference sequence). The CDR3 is 15 amino acids. The CDR3 nucleotides read TGTGCCTGGAGGAAGTTGCGGGTGGGGCTGGAGACCCAGTACTTC. Translated, it gives CAWRKLRVGLETQYF.

The chain combines TRBV9 with TRBJ2-3, with 7 bases lining up with TRBD2. CDR1 and CDR2 (germline): SGDLS, YYNGEE. V trimming: 0 bases; J trimming: 0 bases; junction bases outside the gene matches: 4. The CDR3 is 16 residues long. DNA for the CDR3: TGTGCCAGCAGCGTAGTTGATAGCGGGAGCACAGATACGCAGTATTTT. It encodes CASSVVDSGSTDTQYF.

This sequence joins TRBV28 and TRBJ1-2; D call uncertain. V was shortened by 7 bases and J by 2 bases, with 17 bases between the two germline ends. The CDR3 extends over 15 amino acids. Per the germline V gene, CDR1 is MDHEN and CDR2 is SYDVKM. For the CDR3, the DNA is TGTGCCAGCACCCCGTATTCGGACTCGAACTATGGCTACACCTTC. It yields the protein CASTPYSDSNYGYTF.

On this clone itself: Given a much more abundant clone one base away, this may be a read error. Other DNA sequences in the same sample also yield this CDR3. The rearrangement uses TRBV5-1 and TRBJ1-4; no reliable D call. The CDR3 sequence is 14 residues long. Germline assignment: CDR1 SGHRS and CDR2 YFSETQ. Trimming left V 0 bases short and J 7 bases short, with 10 bases between. The DNA for the CDR3 is TGCGCCAGCAGCTTGGTAGGGAACGGTGAAAAACTGTTTTTT. Translating it yields CASSLVGNGEKLFF.

The chain has TRBV18 and TRBJ2-1, with TRBD2 matching over 10 bases. The V segment lost 3 bases and the J segment 6 bases; nucleotides outside the gene matches: 8. Germline CDR1 and CDR2: KGHSH and LQKENI. The CDR3 spans 16 residues. The CDR3 nucleotides are TGTGCCAGCTCACCTCTTCTAGCGGGAGAAGGCAATGAGCAGTTCTTC. It translates to CASSPLLAGEGNEQFF.

Comment on this clone: Other DNA sequences within the sample encode an identical CDR3. This chain joins TRBV28 and TRBJ1-2; unclear D gene. Germline CDR1 reads MDHEN; CDR2 reads SYDVKM. CDR3 length: 11 residues. Trimming stripped 6 bases from V and 2 bases from J, with 4 bases between. The CDR3 sequence: CASRGNYGYTF. The CDR3 bases are TGTGCCAGCAGGGGAAACTATGGCTACACCTTC.

This clone was recorded only once. The chain couples TRBV25-1 to TRBJ1-2; unclear D gene. The CDR3 is made up of 12 amino acids. Looked up from germline, CDR1 is MGHDK and CDR2 is SYGVNS. Trimming pared 5 bases from V and 8 bases from J, leaving 12 bases between. CDR3 amino acids: CASSPQLGGYTF. The CDR3 bases are TGTGCCAGCAGTCCCCAGCTGGGGGGCTACACCTTC.

This clone was observed a few times. This chain joins TRBV2 and TRBJ1-2, with TRBD1 matching 7 bases. Per the germline V gene, CDR1 is SNHLY and CDR2 is FYNNEI. CDR3 length equals 14 residues. The V and J ends lost 4 bases and 4 bases, in that order; junction bases with no gene match: 6. CDR3 nucleotide sequence: TGTGCCAGCAGTGCCAGACAGGGCCTCTATGGCTACACCTTC. Its translation is CASSARQGLYGYTF.

This clone has a single count. The V gene is TRBV6-5, the J gene TRBJ2-7; D is possibly TRBD1 (6 bases). This CDR3 is 14 amino acids long. Germline V CDR1 and CDR2: MNHEY, SVGAGI. V lost 4 bases and J 0 bases, leaving 10 bases between the germline ends. This CDR3 is CASSSRQDSYEQYF. In DNA form, the CDR3 reads TGTGCCAGCAGTTCACGACAGGACTCCTACGAGCAGTACTTC.

The chain combines TRBV5-4 with TRBJ2-2, with unresolved D. This CDR3 contains 14 residues. Trimming stripped 3 bases from V and 3 bases from J, with 9 bases between. Germline V gene data show CDR1 as SGHNT and CDR2 as YYREEE (reference sequence). The CDR3 nucleotides are TGTGCCAGCAGCTCCCCAGCCTACACCGGGGAGCTGTTTTTT. It yields the protein CASSSPAYTGELFF.

This CDR3 is CATSKGTDTQYF. The CDR3 DNA sequence: TGTGCCACCTCAAAAGGGACAGATACGCAGTATTTT. The rearrangement uses TRBV2 and TRBJ2-3; D not resolved. Germline V gene sequence: CDR1 SNHLY, CDR2 FYNNEI. This CDR3 comprises 12 residues. Trimming left V 10 bases short and J 3 bases short, with 11 bases between.

This clone was seen a few times. The chain has TRBV28 and TRBJ2-1; D not certain. CDR3 length: 12 residues. Germline V gene data show CDR1 as MDHEN and CDR2 as SYDVKM. Between the trimmed V and J ends, which lost 3 bases and 9 bases, there was a span of 9 bases. CDR3 DNA: TGTGCCAGCAGTTTTGGTGGTTTTGAGCAGTTCTTC. It is translated as CASSFGGFEQFF.

The CDR3 here is CASSYSITGTETQYF. For the CDR3, the DNA is TGTGCCAGCAGTTACTCGATAACAGGGACGGAGACCCAGTACTTC. The chain links TRBV6-6 to TRBJ2-5; D may be TRBD1 (6 bases). Germline CDR1 reads MNHNY; CDR2 reads SVGAGI (reference sequence). With 0 bases removed from V and 5 bases from J, the gap between germline ends came to 13 bases. The CDR3 has 15 amino acids.

The rearrangement uses TRBV2 and TRBJ1-1, with a weak D call TRBD1 (5 bases). V lost 1 base and J lost 11, with 17 bases in between. The CDR3 extends over 14 amino acids. Germline CDR1 reads SNHLY; CDR2 reads FYNNEI. DNA for the CDR3: TGTGCCAGCAGTGAAGTGACGGTGGGTGGGGGGGCTTTCTTT. Translated, it gives CASSEVTVGGGAFF.

J is TRBJ2-7 and V is TRBV2; D is uncertain. V lost 7 bases, J lost 3 bases, and 10 bases lay in between. This CDR3 has 12 amino acids. Looked up from germline, CDR1 is SNHLY and CDR2 is FYNNEI. The CDR3 DNA follows: TGTGCCAGCAAGGTGGAACTCTACGAGCAGTACTTC. Translated, it gives CASKVELYEQYF. Supplemented by reference TRBV2 and TRBJ2-7, the full variable domain reads EPEVTQTPSHQVTQMGQEVILRCVPISNHLYFYWYRQILGQKVEFLVSFYNNEISEKSEIFDDQFSVERPDGSNFTLKIRSTKLEDSAMYFCASKVELYEQYFGPGTRLTVT.

The chain carries TRBV6-1 and TRBJ2-2, with D possibly matching TRBD1 (5 bases). The CDR3 loop spans 14 amino acids. Germline V lookup: CDR1 MNHNS, CDR2 SASEGT. V lost 5 bases and J lost 3, with 10 bases in between. In DNA, the CDR3 is TGTGCCAGCAGTCCACAGGCGTACACCGGGGAGCTGTTTTTT. Encoded protein: CASSPQAYTGELFF.

This clone was seen only once. V and J are TRBV28 and TRBJ2-1; TRBD2 is a possible D gene (6 bases). CDR1 and CDR2 from the germline V gene are MDHEN and SYDVKM. This CDR3 contains 14 residues. Trimming took 6 bases from V and 2 from J, leaving 11 bases between them. The CDR3, as DNA: TGTGCCAGCAGGGCACCGGGGGCCTACAATGAGCAGTTCTTC. Translated, it gives CASRAPGAYNEQFF.